The next 2 T cell receptor beta chains were all read from a single sample in a study of shared clonotypes between healthy human individuals. Sequencing was performed with immunoSEQ multiplex PCR; in TCRdb, only in-frame clones are kept and a portion is missing. The sample holds about 2.4 million clones; roughly 93% are singletons and the top ten take 0.36%. The source material was naive CD4+ T cells from PBMCs. This sample's subset: CD45RA+ positively selected. These receptors all come from a man in his late teens or twenties in good health. Some clones in this sample may be carry-over from other donors' samples.

This chain joins TRBV5-6 and TRBJ2-7; TRBD2 aligns across 12 bases. The CDR3 loop spans 14 amino acids. Trimming took 5 bases from V and 3 from J; bases not matched to a gene: 3. Germline values: CDR1 SGHDT, CDR2 YYEEEE. CDR3 residues: CASRVTSGSYEQYF. CDR3 coding DNA: TGTGCCAGCAGGGTGACTAGCGGGAGCTACGAGCAGTACTTC.

This clone was seen a single time. The chain recombines TRBV15 with TRBJ1-4; D gene unclear. CDR1 is LNHNV, CDR2 YYDKDF, per germline (reference sequence). CDR3 length: 18 amino acids. The V and J ends lost 1 base and 0 bases respectively, with 15 bases between them. The CDR3 DNA follows: TGTGCCACCAGCAGAGCCCCCCCAGGCTCTGCAACTAATGAAAAACTGTTTTTT. Residues: CATSRAPPGSATNEKLFF.